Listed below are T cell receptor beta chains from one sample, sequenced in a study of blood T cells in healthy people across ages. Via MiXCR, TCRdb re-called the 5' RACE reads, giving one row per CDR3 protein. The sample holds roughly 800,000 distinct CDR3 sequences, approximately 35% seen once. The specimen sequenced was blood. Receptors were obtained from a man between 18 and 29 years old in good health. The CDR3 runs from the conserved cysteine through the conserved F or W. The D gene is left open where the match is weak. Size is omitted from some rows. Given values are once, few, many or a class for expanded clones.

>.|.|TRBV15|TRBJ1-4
TGTGCCACCAGGCCCGAGGCGGCGGATGAAAAACTGTTTTTT
CATRPEAADEKLFF
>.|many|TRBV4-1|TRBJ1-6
TGCGCCAGCAGCCAGAACCCGACAAGTAATTCACCCCTCCACTTT
CASSQNPTSNSPLHF
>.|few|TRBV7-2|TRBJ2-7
TGTGCCAGCAGCTCGTGGTTAGAGGCCCAGTACTTC
CASSSWLEAQYF
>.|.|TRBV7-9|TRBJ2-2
TGTGCCAGCAGCCTGCACAGGGAGAGGACCGGGGAGCTGTTTTTT
CASSLHRERTGELFF
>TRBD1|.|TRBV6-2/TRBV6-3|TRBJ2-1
TGTGCCAGCAGCTATGACAGGGGGGGGAATGAGCAGTTCTTC
CASSYDRGGNEQFF
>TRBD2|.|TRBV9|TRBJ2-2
TGTGCCAGCAGCGTCTCTACTAGCGGGGTCTACACCGGGGAGCTGTTTTTT
CASSVSTSGVYTGELFF
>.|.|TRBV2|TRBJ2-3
TGTGCCAGCAGTGTTGACCATTCAGATACGCAGTATTTT
CASSVDHSDTQYF
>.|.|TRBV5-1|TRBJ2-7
TGCGCCAGCAGCGTGGACGGAAGTTACGAGCAGTACTTC
CASSVDGSYEQYF
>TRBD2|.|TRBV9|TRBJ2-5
TGTGCCCCCGCCGCGGCTAGCGGGGAGCAAGAGACCCAGTACTTC
CAPAAASGEQETQYF
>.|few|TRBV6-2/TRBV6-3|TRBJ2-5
TGTGCCAGCAGTTCCTTAGGGGTATGGGAGACCCAGTACTTC
CASSSLGVWETQYF
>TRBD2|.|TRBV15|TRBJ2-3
TGTGCCACCAGCTTGATCGGACTAGCTGCGACAGATACGCAGTATTTT
CATSLIGLAATDTQYF
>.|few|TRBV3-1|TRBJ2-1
TGTGCCAGCAGCCAAGAATTGGGGAGGCTAGTCGGAAATGAGCAGTTCTTC
CASSQELGRLVGNEQFF
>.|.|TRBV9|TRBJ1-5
TGTGCCAGCAGCGTAGTTTATGGCAATCAGCCCCAGCATTTT
CASSVVYGNQPQHF
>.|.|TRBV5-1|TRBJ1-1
TGCGCCAGCAGCTATAGAGGAGAGAACACTGAAGCTTTCTTT
CASSYRGENTEAFF
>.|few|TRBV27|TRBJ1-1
TGTGCCAGCAGTTTAGGGTCGCGGGGGTGGACTGAAGCTTTCTTT
CASSLGSRGWTEAFF
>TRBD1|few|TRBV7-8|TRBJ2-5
TGTGCCAGCAACAAAGGCGGTTGGGGACAGTTACAAGAGACCCAGTACTTC
CASNKGGWGQLQETQYF
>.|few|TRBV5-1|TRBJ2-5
TGCGCCAGCAGCTCCGGGGATTACCCTAAGGAGACCCAGTACTTC
CASSSGDYPKETQYF
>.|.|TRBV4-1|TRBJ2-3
TGCGCCAGCAGCCAGACTTCCGAGGGGGGAGGGCAGTATTTT
CASSQTSEGGGQYF
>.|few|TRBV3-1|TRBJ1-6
TGTGCCAGCAGCCAAGACCCGGGACGGACACCCCTCCACTTT
CASSQDPGRTPLHF
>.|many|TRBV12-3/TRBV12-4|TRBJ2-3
TGTGCCAGCACAAGGATGGCAGATACGCAGTATTTT
CASTRMADTQYF
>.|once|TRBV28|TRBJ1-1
TGTGCCAGCAGTTTCCCTATGAACACTGAAGCTTTCTTT
CASSFPMNTEAFF
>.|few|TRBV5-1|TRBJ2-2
TGCGCCAGCACCCCTACCACGGGGTCCACCGGGGAGCTGTTTTTT
CASTPTTGSTGELFF
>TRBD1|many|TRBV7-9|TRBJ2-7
TGTGCCAGCAGCTTAGGGGACAGCCCAGCCTACGAGCAGTACTTC
CASSLGDSPAYEQYF
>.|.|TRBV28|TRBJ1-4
TGTGCCGCAGCGGCTCCTAATGAAAAACTGTTTTTT
CAAAAPNEKLFF
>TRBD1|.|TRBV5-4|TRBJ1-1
TGTGCCAGTAACTTGGAGACAGGGCTGGCTTTCTTT
CASNLETGLAFF
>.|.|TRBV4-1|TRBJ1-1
TGCGCCAGCAGCCAAGTAATCCGGGGGCACACTGAAGCTTTCTTT
CASSQVIRGHTEAFF
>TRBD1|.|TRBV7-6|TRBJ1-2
TGTGCCAGCAGCTACGGTGGGCAGGGGGGCTATGGCTACACCTTC
CASSYGGQGGYGYTF
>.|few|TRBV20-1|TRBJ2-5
TGCAGTGCCAGGCATTTAGAGACCCAGTACTTC
CSARHLETQYF